This TCR beta chain was obtained from a study of cytomegalovirus exposure and HLA in healthy donors listed by TCRdb under 2017. At the level of the whole study: In an earlier analysis of approximately 640 of the donors, about 260 Gb of sequence data and some 120 million unique TCR beta sequences from approximately 180 million T cells were reported. An early release covering 550 to 700 HLA-typed donors comprised about 320 gigabases of sequencing data and around 85 million unique TCR sequences. The genetic ancestry cluster associated with self-reported Caucasian donors included over 80% of the roughly 410 genotyped donors. The study aimed to test whether cataloging public T cell receptors could reveal signatures of past pathogen exposure. The T cell repertoires of 666 subjects were profiled by immunosequencing and related to cytomegalovirus serostatus. In addition to the first cohort of 666 subjects, a separate validation cohort of 120 different subjects was used. To predict cytomegalovirus infection status, the study combined high-throughput TCR immunosequencing, statistical association of individual TCRs with disease status, and machine learning. A later analysis re-analyzed previously published TCR beta repertoires from 666 donors and added high-resolution HLA genotyping to study TCR occurrence patterns. In the later analysis, no new phenotypic data were used to find candidate immune exposures; instead, reliance was placed on TCR beta sequences and their occurrence across donors. To decide whether each TCR beta V gene segment behaved as functional or pseudogenic, an earlier analysis of 587 of the donors relied on high-throughput TCR beta sequencing. Donor age, sex, ethnicity and CMV serostatus were compiled together with the repertoire data. Genome-wide SNP genotypes for about 55% of the roughly 670 donors were used in a later genetic analysis, which treated that subset as a discovery cohort. Every repertoire in the discovery cohort had been generated on one and the same sequencing platform. HLA typing included class I and class II loci at four-digit resolution. Typing coverage differed by locus: A, B, C, DRB1 and DQB1 were typed in roughly 620-640 donors, DQA1 in around 500, DPA1 in some 610, and DPB1 in about 450. Four or five DR-DQ haplotypes were treated as single units for association and clustering because of strong linkage in the cohort. Among about 400 genotyped donors of the cohort, an average of approximately 200,000 unique TCR beta nucleotide sequences was sequenced per donor, of which 15% to 20% were non-productive. Overall results and qualifications from the work: According to a later analysis, parvovirus B19, influenza, CMV and Epstein-Barr virus appeared linked to several top co-occurrence clusters. A few of the identified cytomegalovirus-associated TCR beta chains were confirmed in vitro to be specific for cytomegalovirus antigens. According to a later analysis, TCR association rates differed among HLA loci, with DRB1 alleles showing the most associated TCRs and HLA-C alleles showing the fewest. The only immune exposure information available for the cohort was CMV serostatus. In an earlier analysis of fewer than 750 of the donors, most TCR beta V segments were observed in productive rearrangements about 87% or about 30% of the time, broadly matching IMGT annotations. An association between a missense DCLRE1C variant and V-gene and J-gene trimming of TCR beta chains was found in a later genetic analysis and replicated in an independent cohort. A later analysis found that most CMV-associated TCR beta chains appeared HLA-restricted, with HLA associations seemingly driven largely by CMV exposure. It was suggested by the authors that the approach could potentially be generalized to other disease states and immunological phenotypes. Cytomegalovirus status was reported to be diagnosed by the classifier with high specificity and sensitivity in both the original and validation cohorts. The cohort was sequenced for TCR beta chains only, and without alpha or paired-chain data the features that could be detected were limited. A later analysis found that HLA-associated TCR beta chains were more clonally expanded and had lower generation probabilities than equally common non-associated chains. In a later analysis, 15,000 to 20,000 TCR beta sequences were associated with specific HLA alleles at a false discovery rate of 0.05. A total of 150 or so TCR beta chains were listed by the study as associated with cytomegalovirus. Because counts were too low, approximately 15 rarely observed V segments, including chromosome 9 orphons, were excluded from the earlier analysis of under 650 of the donors. Sequencing depth was assumed to be roughly uniform across donors in the presence/absence analyses, though that assumption may not hold. In a later genetic analysis, fewer N-insertions in productive TCRs were reported among donors in an Asian-associated ancestry cluster than the approximately 670-donor mean. Because HLA typing was missing for some donors at each locus, association tests included only the typed subset. The 87-base-pair reads could not distinguish some IMGT-functional V segments, including TRBV6-2 and TRBV6-3, so those segments were excluded. A cluster of highly shared sequence variants was judged likely to represent a technical artifact of the sequencing pipeline. Linkage disequilibrium might explain the correlated functional status among segregating V segments, but an unknown experimental factor could not be ruled out. Most TCR sequences were seen in very few donors, while some public TCRs were found in many individuals. Assigning TCR associations to individual alleles was difficult when HLA alleles, especially DR and DQ, strongly co-occurred. A further reported finding was that TCR beta sequences accurately predicted the HLA-A and HLA-B alleles for most subjects in the first cohort.

The cohort was made up of about 670 healthy bone marrow donors. At the time of sampling, every cohort member was nominally healthy, though immune exposures that went unrecorded were likely present. The donor tested CMV seropositive and was one of the 289 seropositive cohort members. A peripheral blood sample was provided by each donor, and peripheral blood mononuclear cells were used for TCR beta sequencing. The Qiagen DNeasy Blood Extraction Kit was used to extract genomic DNA from the blood cell samples. Trimming leaves V shorter by 1 base and J shorter by 6 bases, with the junction holding 3 bases beyond the gene matches. Taken from cysteine to phenylalanine, the CDR3 has 14 residues. The read is trimmed to its CDR3 DNA, 42 bases read in frame from base 1. As encoded in the germline V gene, CDR1 is SGHDT while CDR2 is YYEEEE. About this clone itself: Its antigen specificity is not known. Base qualities are missing; no much larger clone stands one base away.

The receptor library was made with the immunoSEQ multiplex PCR assay. For the multiplex PCR, a mixture combining 60 forward primers for TCR Vbeta segments and 13 reverse primers for TCR Jbeta segments was used. Amplification of the CDR3 region of rearranged TCR beta genes was performed with a multiplex PCR assay on genomic DNA. The Illumina HiSeq System was used to sequence the amplified TCR beta libraries as 87-base-pair reads. Turning to the authors' computational methods: In a later analysis, 70 million to 95 million unique TCR beta chains were counted across the approximately 640 repertoires, and approximately 9.9 million of these chains were shared by at least two donors. To remove PCR and sequencing errors, raw reads were error-corrected and collapsed into unique sequences using a nearest-neighbor algorithm that merged closely related sequences. CDR3 sequences were aligned to IMGT reference sequences to assign V, D and J gene segments. For a sequence to be retained, a match of at least six nucleotides to both a V gene segment and a J gene segment was required. Rearrangements were classified as productive when the CDR3 lacked stop codons and remained in frame with V and J, and all other rearrangements were classified as non-productive. CDR3 was defined according to IMGT convention as the region running from the second conserved V-encoded cysteine to the conserved J-encoded phenylalanine. The earlier analysis of about 620 of the donors excluded sequences that lacked an unambiguous match to a single V gene segment. An earlier analysis of over 450 of the donors classified V segments as functional when productive rearrangements were above 56.7% and as segregating when the standard deviation between donors was above 5%. A statistical classification framework was built to diagnose cytomegalovirus status from the catalog of TCR beta chain sequences. In a later analysis, TCR nucleotide sequences were compared against IMGT/GENE-DB human TR gene sequences so that V and J genes could be assigned. Using the TCRdist pipeline, a later analysis assigned CDR3 sequences along with most-parsimonious VDJ recombination scenarios. In a later analysis, each TCR beta chain was defined by its CDR3 amino acid sequence together with its V-gene family, and reads lacking a unique V-gene family were excluded. To address suspected cross-contamination and a sequencing artifact, a later analysis removed under 600 highly shared, low-generation-probability nucleotide sequences. For each public chain, a later analysis derived a clonal expansion index from normalized ranks of inferred template counts within each repertoire. Generation probabilities in a later analysis came from a VDJ recombination model fitted to out-of-frame rearrangements, and those results were checked against IGoR. A later analysis scored TCR-TCR, TCR-HLA and TCR-CMV co-occurrence with hypergeometric tests, applying a repertoire-size bias correction to TCR pairs. A later analysis estimated false discovery rates by permuting HLA or CMV assignments 20 times. In a later analysis, co-occurring TCRs were grouped with DBSCAN, and TCRdist sequence similarity was added when clustering was performed within HLA-allele-positive subsets. Repertoires with fewer than 30,000 or more than 120,000 public chains, plus five repertoires with anomalous nucleotide sharing, were excluded from co-occurrence clustering. In its TCRdb copy, this immuneACCESS table keeps in-frame sequences only and misses some clones. Where compared with another copy, unresolved V genes explain less than half of these, and the others have no known cause. The V and J calls and the clone size are those of that table, but D and trimming were determined from the DNA. For this sample the table gives roughly 100,000 clones, of which about 79% were detected only once. Over 2.5% of the sample is held by the ten biggest clonotypes.

The chain uses TRBV5-6 and TRBJ2-2; a stretch of 7 junction bases matches TRBD2. The TCR was taken from a man in his fifties in good health and CMV-seropositive. The sequencing input was PBMCs. The base sequence is TGTGCCAGCAGCTTGAGGGAGGGGCCCGGGGAGCTGTTTTTT. It translates to CASSLREGPGELFF.